Listed below are T cell receptor beta chains from one sample, sequenced in a study of T cell responses to AZD1222 COVID-19 vaccine. Here immunoSEQ multiplex PCR was the method, and the copy in TCRdb shows in-frame clones only, minus some. Of about 140,000 clones in the sample, 92% were seen once. The source was peripheral blood, collected 28 days after the second AZD1222 dose. These receptors originate from an adult who received the AZD1222 COVID-19 vaccine. Each CDR3 is given without its conserved first and last residue. Each record gives: V gene, CDR3 protein.

>TRBV7-8
ASSSLTGGLASSDEQF
>TRBV12-3/TRBV12-4
ASLSGSTDTQY
>TRBV2
ASSETYYQETQY
>TRBV21-1
ASSYEGGQGYEQY
>TRBV7-6
ASSLGLSTGELF
>TRBV7-8
ASSFGGYNQPQH
>TRBV5-1
ASSLGQGLNTEAF
>TRBV27
ASSLSHNQPQH
>TRBV27
ASSLTGKGRNNSPLH
>TRBV19
ASSIGQRNTEAF
>TRBV7-9
ASSPNGGDYGYT
>TRBV6-6
ASSPRGQPYQETQY
>TRBV6-2/TRBV6-3
ASSYRGEQY
>TRBV6-2/TRBV6-3
ASTPTEYNEQF
>TRBV30
AWMVGVPGNTIY
>TRBV9
ASSSRTGVRDGYT
>TRBV19
ASQEQGLVTEAF
>TRBV7-2
ASSLAAGAMNEQF
>TRBV19
ASSMVYNEQF
>TRBV29-1
SVGGLGEQY
>TRBV6-1
ASSEWASRQINSPLH
>TRBV3-1/TRBV3-2
ASSQVGLRIPDEQY
>TRBV27
ASSSPTGRGYT
>TRBV28
ASSTFNEQF
>TRBV28
ASSPYRREQY
>TRBV19
ASSISPTGSNQPQH
>TRBV28
ASSFRPRDGSQH
>TRBV28
ASSLYGAPQETQY
>TRBV7-6
ASSSLSGGDQPQH
>TRBV10-3
AIRASGLYNEQF
>TRBV10-3
AISEGTSSYNEQF
>TRBV28
ASSPRNYNEQF
>TRBV3-1/TRBV3-2
ASSQETKTQY
>TRBV28
ASTDRTGGNTEAF
>TRBV6-5
ASSPGLAATYEQY
>TRBV9
ASSLGLAANTGELF
>TRBV28
ASSTYYEQY